Listed here are 10 T cell receptor beta chains from one sample, sequenced in a study of blood T cells in healthy people across ages. Alongside a J-beta primer mix, a sample-barcoded 5' primer served in a second PCR lasting about 7 to 12 cycles. TCRdb ran MiXCR on the 5' RACE reads and lists one entry per CDR3 protein. The table includes about 1,500,000 distinct CDR3 sequences, 25% to 30% detected once. Sample: blood. Receptor source: a woman between 25 and 40 years old in good health.

The count of this clonotype is one. The chain couples TRBV5-5 to TRBJ2-1; 7 nucleotides align to TRBD2. CDR1 and CDR2 from the germline V gene are SGHKS and YYEKEE (reference sequence). The CDR3 runs to 13 residues. V trimming: 9 bases; J trimming: 2 bases; junction bases outside the gene matches: 5. The CDR3 loop reads CATGTTPYNEQFF. For the CDR3, the DNA is TGTGCCACCGGGACTACCCCCTACAATGAGCAGTTCTTC.

This clonotype was seen only a few times. V and J are TRBV28 and TRBJ2-2, with 7 bases fitting TRBD2. There are 17 residues in the CDR3. Trimming removed 1 base from V and 2 bases from J; junction bases left unmatched: 7. CDR1 and CDR2 (germline): MDHEN, SYDVKM. CDR3 coding DNA: TGTGCCAGCAGTTTATATGTTGGGGGGGGAAACACCGGGGAGCTGTTTTTT. Translation: CASSLYVGGGNTGELFF.

The chain carries TRBV28 and TRBJ1-5; the D is unclear. This CDR3 comprises 16 residues. Germline assignment: CDR1 MDHEN and CDR2 SYDVKM. The V and J ends lost 6 bases and 0 bases respectively, with 15 bases between them. This CDR3 is CASRGYRRYSNQPQHF. In DNA, the CDR3 is TGTGCCAGCAGGGGCTATCGCCGTTATAGCAATCAGCCCCAGCATTTT. The whole variable domain, filled in from reference TRBV28 and TRBJ1-5, reads DVKVTQSSRYLVKRTGEKVFLECVQDMDHENMFWYRQDPGLGLRLIYFSYDVKMKEKGDIPEGYSVSREKKERFSLILESASTNQTSMYLCASRGYRRYSNQPQHFGDGTRLSIL.

The chain couples TRBV18 to TRBJ2-1; D perhaps matches TRBD2 (5 bases). Germline V gives CDR1 KGHSH, CDR2 LQKENI. Trimming stripped 6 bases from V and 9 bases from J, with 21 bases between. This CDR3 spans 15 amino acids. In DNA, the CDR3 is TGTGCCAGCTCCCCCACCAGCGGCTTTACGGCTGAGCAGTTCTTC. Translated: CASSPTSGFTAEQFF.

This clonotype showed up just a few times. V gene TRBV29-1 combines with J gene TRBJ1-2; TRBD1 agrees at 7 bases. J gave up 8 bases and V 7 bases, and 16 bases lay outside the gene matches. Germline V lookup: CDR1 SQVTM, CDR2 ANQGSEA. This CDR3 is 14 amino acids long. CDR3 amino acids: CSAEGTETKRGYTF. CDR3 DNA: TGCAGCGCCGAGGGGACAGAGACCAAAAGGGGCTACACCTTC.

Concerning this clonotype itself: A much larger clone is a single base away; this may be a read error. The chain has TRBV29-1 and TRBJ2-7, with TRBD1 identical over 7 bases. Trimming removed 8 bases from V and 2 bases from J; junction bases left unmatched: 9. The CDR3 is 13 amino acids. The germline V gene has CDR1 SQVTM and CDR2 ANQGSEA. The CDR3 here is CSLLKGGPYEQYF. CDR3 in DNA: TGCAGCCTCTTAAAAGGGGGCCCCTACGAGCAGTACTTC.

This clonotype was counted a few times. The chain is built from TRBV7-2 and TRBJ2-3, with 9 bases aligning to TRBD2. Trimming took 4 bases from V and 4 from J; bases not matched to a gene: 15. This CDR3 has 18 amino acids. Germline CDR1 and CDR2: SGHTA and FQGNSA. The CDR3 coding sequence is TGTGCCAGCAGCTACTCGGGTTATAGCGGGAGAATAGCAGATACGCAGTATTTT. This gives the protein CASSYSGYSGRIADTQYF.

The chain is built from TRBV10-3 and TRBJ2-3, with 7 bases that match TRBD2. The CDR3 sequence is 15 residues long. Trimming cost V 10 bases and J 6 bases; bases outside gene matches: 16. Germline V gives CDR1 ENHRY, CDR2 SYGVKD. CDR3 DNA: TGTGCCACCCACCCGGCGGGAGAATCCTTGGATACGCAGTATTTT. The encoded protein is CATHPAGESLDTQYF.

Of note for this clonotype: A much larger clone lies a single base off, so this may be a read error. This chain connects TRBV20-1 to TRBJ2-4; D remains ambiguous. Germline V gene data show CDR1 as DFQATT and CDR2 as SNEGSKA (reference sequence). The CDR3 spans 14 residues. The CDR3 sequence: CSARAHVAKNIRYF. The CDR3 region has the DNA TGCAGTGCTAGAGCCCACGTAGCCAAAAACATTCGGTACTTC.

On this clonotype: Mismatch with germline at one junction end may stem from a read error. The chain recombines TRBV14 with TRBJ2-7; the match to TRBD2 covers 8 bases. The CDR3 consists of 15 residues. Germline values: CDR1 SGHDN, CDR2 FVKESK. In nucleotides, the CDR3 is TGTGCCAACAGCCAAGATCTGTCGGGAGGGGACGAGCAGTACTTC. It translates to CANSQDLSGGDEQYF. Complete variable domain (other parts from reference TRBV14 and TRBJ2-7): EAGVTQFPSHSVIEKGQTVTLRCDPISGHDNLYWYRRVMGKEIKFLLHFVKESKQDESGMPNNRFLAERTGGTYSTLKVQPAELEDSGVYFCANSQDLSGGDEQYFGPGTRLTVT.